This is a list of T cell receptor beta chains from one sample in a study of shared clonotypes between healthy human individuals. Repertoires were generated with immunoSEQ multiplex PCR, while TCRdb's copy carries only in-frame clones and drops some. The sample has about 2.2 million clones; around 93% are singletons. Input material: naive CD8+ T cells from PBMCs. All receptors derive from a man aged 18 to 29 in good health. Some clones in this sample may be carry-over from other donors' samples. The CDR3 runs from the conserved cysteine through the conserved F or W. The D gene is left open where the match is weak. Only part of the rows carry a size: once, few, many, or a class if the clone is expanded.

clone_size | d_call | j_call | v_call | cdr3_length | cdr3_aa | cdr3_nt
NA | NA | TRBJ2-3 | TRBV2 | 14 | CASTPTPYTDTQYF | TGTGCCAGCACTCCGACTCCCTACACAGATACGCAGTATTTT
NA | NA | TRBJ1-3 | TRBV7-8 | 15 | CASTISGDSGNTIYF | TGTGCCAGCACCATATCAGGGGACTCTGGAAACACCATATATTTT
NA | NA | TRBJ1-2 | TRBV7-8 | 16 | CASSPRPDGGDYGYTF | TGTGCCAGCAGCCCACGCCCTGACGGCGGCGACTATGGCTACACCTTC
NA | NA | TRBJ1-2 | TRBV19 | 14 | CASSIDAGNYGYTF | TGTGCCAGTAGTATAGACGCGGGGAACTATGGCTACACCTTC
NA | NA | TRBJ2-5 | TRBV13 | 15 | CASSLVTAPQETQYF | TGTGCCAGCAGCTTAGTTACGGCCCCCCAAGAGACCCAGTACTTC
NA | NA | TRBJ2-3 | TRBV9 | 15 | CASSVGGRPTDTQYF | TGTGCCAGCAGCGTAGGAGGGAGGCCCACAGATACGCAGTATTTT
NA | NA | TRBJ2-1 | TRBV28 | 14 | CASSPSGDINEQFF | TGTGCCAGCAGCCCCTCTGGGGACATTAATGAGCAGTTCTTC
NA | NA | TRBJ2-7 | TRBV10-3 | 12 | CAIRTQGYEQYF | TGTGCCATCAGGACACAGGGTTACGAGCAGTACTTC
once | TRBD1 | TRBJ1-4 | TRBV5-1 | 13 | CASSQGAREKLFF | TGCGCCAGCAGCCAGGGGGCCCGGGAAAAACTGTTTTTT
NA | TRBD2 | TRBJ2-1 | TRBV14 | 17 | CASSPTTSGPWGNEQFF | TGTGCCAGCAGCCCAACGACTAGCGGGCCCTGGGGCAATGAGCAGTTCTTC
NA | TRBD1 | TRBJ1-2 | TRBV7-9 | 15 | CASSPGQGEDYGYTF | TGTGCCAGCAGCCCCGGACAGGGGGAGGACTATGGCTACACCTTC
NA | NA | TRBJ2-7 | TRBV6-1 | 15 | CASSEKGVYPYEQYF | TGTGCCAGCAGTGAAAAAGGAGTGTACCCCTACGAGCAGTACTTC
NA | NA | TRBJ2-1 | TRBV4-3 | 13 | CASSQDIRNEQFF | TGCGCCAGCAGCCAAGATATAAGGAATGAGCAGTTCTTC
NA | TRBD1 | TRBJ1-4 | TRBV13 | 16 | CASSQLGDRGSEKLFF | TGTGCCAGCAGTCAACTGGGGGACAGGGGGAGCGAAAAACTGTTTTTT
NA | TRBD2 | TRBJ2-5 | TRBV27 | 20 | CASYPYRGILAGVNTETQYF | TGTGCCAGCTATCCATACCGGGGCATACTAGCGGGAGTTAATACGGAGACCCAGTACTTC
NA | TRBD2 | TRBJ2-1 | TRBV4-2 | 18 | CASSQEPVIAGVGNEQFF | TGTGCCAGCAGCCAAGAACCCGTAATAGCGGGAGTCGGGAATGAGCAGTTCTTC
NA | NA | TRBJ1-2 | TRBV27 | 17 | CASSLFGGVVRDYGYTF | TGTGCCAGCAGTTTATTTGGAGGGGTGGTACGGGACTATGGCTACACCTTC
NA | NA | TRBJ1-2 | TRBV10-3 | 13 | CAISTGSKGGYTF | TGTGCCATCAGTACAGGGTCAAAGGGTGGCTACACCTTC
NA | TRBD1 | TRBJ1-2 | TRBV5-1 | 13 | CASSQGQVHGYTF | TGCGCCAGCAGCCAGGGACAGGTGCATGGCTACACCTTC